Listed below are T cell receptor beta chains from one sample, sequenced in a study of CD8 T cells in Susac syndrome. TCRdb processed the immunoSEQ multiplex PCR reads anew with MiXCR; each CDR3 protein has one entry. This table has more than 200,000 distinct CDR3 sequences, just under 95% appearing once. The specimen was CD4+ T cells from PBMCs. The receptors were gathered from a human donor with multiple sclerosis. CDR3s include the opening cysteine and the closing phenylalanine or tryptophan. The D gene is left open where the match is weak. A clone size is listed for some rows: how often the clone was seen (once, few, many), or a class if it is expanded.

d_gene	abundance	len	v_gene	j_gene	CDR3aa	CDR3nt
-	-	15	TRBV15	TRBJ2-3	CATSRDLGGANAQYF	TGTGCCACCAGCAGAGATCTGGGGGGGGCGAACGCGCAGTATTTT
TRBD1	-	14	TRBV29-1	TRBJ1-5	CSVQAGGGNQPQHF	TGCAGCGTCCAGGCAGGGGGAGGCAATCAGCCCCAGCATTTT
-	-	13	TRBV29-1	TRBJ2-4	CSVEGTGRDIQYF	TGCAGCGTTGAAGGCACAGGGAGGGACATTCAGTACTTC
-	-	14	TRBV29-1	TRBJ2-3	CSVGGDLGTDTQYF	TGCAGCGTTGGGGGGGACCTCGGCACAGATACGCAGTATTTT
-	-	13	TRBV9	TRBJ2-1	CASSARGGNEQFF	TGTGCCAGCAGCGCCCGGGGCGGTAATGAGCAGTTCTTC
-	-	15	TRBV5-1	TRBJ2-5	CASSRGTAQKETQYF	TGCGCCAGCAGTAGAGGGACTGCACAGAAAGAGACCCAGTACTTC
-	-	15	TRBV30	TRBJ1-5	CAWSVPRPSFSPQHF	TGTGCCTGGAGTGTACCCAGGCCCTCCTTTTCGCCCCAGCATTTT
TRBD2	-	16	TRBV15	TRBJ2-3	CATSRGDSGSADTQYF	TGTGCCACCAGCAGAGGTGATAGCGGGAGCGCAGATACGCAGTATTTT
-	-	14	TRBV3-1	TRBJ2-4	CASSGEGVKNIQYF	TGTGCCAGCAGCGGAGAGGGAGTCAAAAACATTCAGTACTTC
-	-	14	TRBV4-1	TRBJ1-2	CASSQDGQIYGYTF	TGCGCCAGCAGCCAAGATGGACAAATCTATGGCTACACCTTC
TRBD1	-	17	TRBV6-5	TRBJ2-3	CASSYSMTGGSTDTQYF	TGTGCCAGCAGTTACTCGATGACAGGGGGCAGCACAGATACGCAGTATTTT
-	-	16	TRBV23-1	TRBJ2-2	CASSLSRQENTGELFF	TGCGCCAGCAGTCTCTCTAGGCAGGAGAACACCGGGGAGCTGTTTTTT
-	-	15	TRBV14	TRBJ1-2	CASSQESGIPYGYTF	TGTGCCAGCAGCCAAGAATCGGGGATACCTTATGGCTACACCTTC
-	-	14	TRBV7-3	TRBJ2-7	CASSPKGGSYEQYF	TGTGCCAGCAGCCCCAAGGGGGGCTCCTACGAGCAGTACTTC
-	-	11	TRBV15	TRBJ2-3	CATSVWDTQYF	TGTGCCACCAGCGTATGGGATACGCAGTATTTT
TRBD1	few	13	TRBV6-1	TRBJ1-2	CASSNRGQDGYTF	TGTGCCAGCAGTAACAGGGGGCAAGATGGCTACACCTTC
-	-	11	TRBV29-1	TRBJ1-2	CSASGWNGYTF	TGCAGCGCGTCAGGGTGGAATGGCTACACCTTC
-	-	12	TRBV28	TRBJ2-7	CASSEGNREQYF	TGTGCCAGCAGTGAGGGGAATCGGGAGCAGTACTTC
-	few	15	TRBV29-1	TRBJ2-5	CSVEDGLDGGETQYF	TGCAGCGTTGAAGACGGGCTGGACGGAGGGGAGACCCAGTACTTC
-	-	12	TRBV3-1	TRBJ1-1	CASSQGPTEAFF	TGTGCCAGCAGCCAAGGGCCCACTGAAGCTTTCTTT
-	-	13	TRBV7-3	TRBJ2-5	CASSLYGSGTQYF	TGTGCCAGCAGCTTATATGGTTCGGGGACCCAGTACTTC
-	few	13	TRBV6-1	TRBJ1-1	CASSEPGETEAFF	TGTGCCAGCAGTGAGCCGGGGGAGACTGAAGCTTTCTTT
TRBD1	-	14	TRBV19	TRBJ1-2	CASSVDRGAYGYTF	TGTGCCAGTAGCGTGGACAGGGGGGCCTATGGCTACACCTTC
TRBD2	-	13	TRBV29-1	TRBJ2-5	CSVVAGGGETQYF	TGCAGCGTTGTAGCGGGAGGGGGGGAGACCCAGTACTTC
TRBD2	-	15	TRBV6-1	TRBJ2-7	CASFGERVGRYEQYF	TGTGCCAGCTTCGGGGAGAGAGTCGGGAGGTACGAGCAGTACTTC
TRBD2	once	16	TRBV6-2/TRBV6-3	TRBJ2-2	CASSRQRGAYTGELFF	TGTGCCAGCAGCAGACAGCGGGGGGCCTACACCGGGGAGCTGTTTTTT
TRBD1	-	15	TRBV5-4	TRBJ2-1	CASSLARTGHNEQFF	TGTGCCAGCAGCTTGGCCAGGACAGGGCACAATGAGCAGTTCTTC
-	-	14	TRBV10-3	TRBJ1-1	CAISERGLNTEAFF	TGTGCCATCAGTGAAAGGGGATTGAACACTGAAGCTTTCTTT
TRBD2	-	15	TRBV9	TRBJ2-1	CASSVGTSGRLGQFF	TGTGCCAGCAGCGTAGGGACTAGCGGGAGGTTAGGGCAGTTCTTC
TRBD2	-	15	TRBV19	TRBJ2-5	CASTPGGRGQETQYF	TGTGCCAGTACCCCCGGGGGGAGGGGACAAGAGACCCAGTACTTC
TRBD2	-	16	TRBV5-1	TRBJ2-5	CASSLGTSGFQETQYF	TGCGCCAGCAGCTTGGGGACTAGCGGGTTCCAAGAGACCCAGTACTTC
-	once	16	TRBV12-3/TRBV12-4	TRBJ2-3	CASSLLVGPSTDTQYF	TGTGCCAGCAGTCTATTGGTGGGCCCTAGCACAGATACGCAGTATTTT
-	once	15	TRBV6-6	TRBJ2-3	CASSYGPSRTDTQYF	TGTGCCAGCAGTTATGGACCCAGCCGCACAGATACGCAGTATTTT
-	-	13	TRBV6-5	TRBJ1-5	CASSYSQNQPQHF	TGTGCCAGCAGTTACTCCCAGAATCAGCCCCAGCATTTT
-	-	16	TRBV12-5	TRBJ1-1	CASGLGTGSLNTEAFF	-
-	-	12	TRBV30	TRBJ1-5	CAWSRRDQPQHF	TGTGCCTGGAGTCGTAGGGACCAGCCCCAGCATTTT
TRBD1	-	17	TRBV7-9	TRBJ1-1	CASSSSPGGGIDTEAFF	TGTGCCAGCAGCTCCTCTCCAGGGGGAGGGATAGACACTGAAGCTTTCTTT